Listed here are 4 T cell receptor beta chains from one sample, sequenced in a study of a mutant IDH1 vaccine in newly diagnosed glioma (dated by TCRdb to the early 2020s). For these TCRs, the target antigens are not known. The time point label of this sample denotes: week 5, during vaccination. Every vaccine dose consisted of 300 ug of a 20-mer mutant IDH1 peptide in Montanide, administered subcutaneously together with topical imiquimod. Receptor libraries were prepared by the immunoSEQ multiplex PCR assay. Not all clones reach the TCRdb copy of this immuneACCESS table, which keeps in-frame sequences only. Checked studies attribute under half of the gap to unresolved V genes and leave the rest unexplained. The sample table lists about 58,000 clones, about 86% of them with a count of one. The ten largest clones capture about 7.2% of the sample. The material sequenced was PBMCs, taken from a glioma patient whose treatment included an IDH1 peptide vaccine. Receptor source: a woman between 50 and 59 years old with glioma.

This chain connects TRBV27 to TRBJ1-5; D perhaps matches TRBD1 (6 bases). Trimming removed 4 bases from V and 2 bases from J, with 15 bases in between. The CDR3 totals 16 residues. Germline CDR1 is MNHEY and CDR2 is SMNVEV (reference sequence). This chain's CDR3 is CASSSVGGQRNQPQHF. CDR3 bases: TGTGCCAGCAGTTCAGTGGGGGGCCAACGCAATCAGCCCCAGCATTTT.

This clone was observed a few times. J is TRBJ1-2 and V is TRBV7-9; 8 bases agree with TRBD1. CDR3 length: 15 amino acids. The trim removed 6 bases at V and 4 bases at J, leaving 10 bases unmatched. Germline loops: CDR1 SEHNR, CDR2 FQNEAQ (reference sequence). CDR3: CASRAAGGASYGYTF. In nucleotides, the CDR3 is TGTGCCAGCAGGGCCGCAGGGGGCGCTTCCTATGGCTACACCTTC.

The chain couples TRBV4-1 to TRBJ2-3; D is unresolved. The CDR3 consists of 13 residues. V shed 4 bases and J shed 4 bases, with 9 bases lying between them. Germline V gene data show CDR1 as MGHRA and CDR2 as YSYEKL. The CDR3 coding sequence is TGCGCCAGCAGCCTTAGGCTCCCAGATACGCAGTATTTT. Translating it yields CASSLRLPDTQYF.

This chain uses TRBV6-1 with TRBJ2-6, with D maybe TRBD1 (5 bases). Germline lookup yields CDR1 MNHNS and CDR2 SASEGT. The V end was cut by 1 base, the J end by 0 bases, with 10 bases between. The CDR3 contains 17 residues. In DNA form, the CDR3 reads TGTGCCAGCAGTGAAGACAGGCTGTACTCTGGGGCCAACGTCCTGACTTTC. Translation gives CASSEDRLYSGANVLTF.